This T cell receptor beta chain derives from a study of cytomegalovirus exposure and HLA in healthy donors. This clone was seen a single time. Germline CDR1 SGHAT, CDR2 FQNNGV. The CDR3 is 14 residues long. V lost 5 bases to trimming and J lost 0 bases; unmatched junction nucleotides: 3. A multiplex PCR was run with 60 Vbeta primers and 13 Jbeta primers. Clones were read by immunoSEQ multiplex PCR, and TCRdb kept only the in-frame ones, dropping some. The sample shows fewer than 250,000 clones, 70% to 90% of them seen only once. The sample taken for sequencing was PBMCs. This clonotype originated in a young man in good health and CMV-seronegative. This chain links TRBV11-2 with TRBJ2-7; 8 bases align to TRBD1. DNA for the CDR3: TGTGCCAGCAGCCCAGGGGGCAACTCCTACGAGCAGTACTTC. This codes for CASSPGGNSYEQYF.